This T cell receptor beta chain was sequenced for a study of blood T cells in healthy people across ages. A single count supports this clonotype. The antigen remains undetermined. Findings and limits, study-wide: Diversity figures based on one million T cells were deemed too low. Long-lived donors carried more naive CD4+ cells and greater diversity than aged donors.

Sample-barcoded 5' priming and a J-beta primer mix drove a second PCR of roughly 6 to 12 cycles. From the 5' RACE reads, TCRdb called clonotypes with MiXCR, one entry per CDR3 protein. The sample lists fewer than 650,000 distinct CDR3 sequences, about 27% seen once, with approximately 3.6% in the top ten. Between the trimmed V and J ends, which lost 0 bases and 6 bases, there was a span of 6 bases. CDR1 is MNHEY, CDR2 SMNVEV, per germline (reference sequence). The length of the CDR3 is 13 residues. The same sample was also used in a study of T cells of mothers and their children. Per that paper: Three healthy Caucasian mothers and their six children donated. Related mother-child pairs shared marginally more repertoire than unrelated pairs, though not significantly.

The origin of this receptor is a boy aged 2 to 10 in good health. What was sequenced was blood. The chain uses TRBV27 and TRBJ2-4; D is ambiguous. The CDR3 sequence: CASSLSNLNIQYF. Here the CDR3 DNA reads TGTGCCAGCAGTTTATCGAACTTAAACATTCAGTACTTC.